This TCR beta chain is drawn from a study of cytomegalovirus exposure and HLA in healthy donors. Study summary: Previous work identified roughly 110 million unique TCR beta sequences from about 179 million T cells.

The PCR employed 60 Vbeta primers together with 13 Jbeta primers. In the source study's methods: A follow-up analysis tallied tens of millions of unique TCR beta chains, roughly 11 million shared. Clones were sequenced by immunoSEQ multiplex PCR, and TCRdb holds only the in-frame ones, with some missing. That table furnishes V, J and clone size, whereas the DNA furnished D and trimming. The table lists 100,000 to 150,000 clones, roughly 86% of them singletons. Study findings and constraints: In a later analysis, DRB1 alleles had the most associated TCRs; HLA-C alleles the fewest.

The CDR3 spans 16 residues. Trimming took off 5 bases at V and 0 bases at J, with 13 bases between the two ends. Germline CDR1 reads SGHTA; CDR2 reads FQGNSA. As for this clone: What it recognizes is unknown.

The gene calls are TRBV7-2 and TRBJ1-4, with D unclear. The sample consisted of PBMCs. The TCR was taken from a man aged 18 to 30 in good health and CMV-seronegative. CDR3 loop: CASSVSSVATNEKLFF. The CDR3 DNA reads TGTGCCAGCAGCGTCTCGTCGGTAGCAACTAATGAAAAACTGTTTTTT. Variable domain in full (rest from reference TRBV7-2 and TRBJ1-4): GAGVSQSPSNKVTEKGKDVELRCDPISGHTALYWYRQSLGQGLEFLIYFQGNSAPDKSGLPSDRFSAERTGGSVSTLTIQRTQQEDSAVYLCASSVSSVATNEKLFFGSGTQLSVL.